This T cell receptor beta chain was observed in a study of shared clonotypes between healthy human individuals. Germline V gene sequence: CDR1 SGHRS, CDR2 YFSETQ. V shed 0 bases and J shed 3 bases, with 11 bases lying between them. The CDR3 covers 15 residues. Generated by immunoSEQ multiplex PCR, the TCRdb table keeps only in-frame clones and is missing some. The sample lists approximately 350,000 clones, around two thirds occurring once. Sequencing was done on a sample of memory CD4+ T cells sorted from blood. Described subset: CD45RA-negative fraction. The origin of this receptor is a man aged 25 to 40 in good health. The chain joins TRBV5-1 to TRBJ2-3, with a tentative D call TRBD2 (6 bases). The CDR3, as DNA: TGCGCCAGCAGCTTGGATAGCGGACAAACAGATACGCAGTATTTT. Its translation: CASSLDSGQTDTQYF. Full variable domain (missing parts from reference TRBV5-1 and TRBJ2-3): KAGVTQTPRYLIKTRGQQVTLSCSPISGHRSVSWYQQTPGQGLQFLFEYFSETQRNKGNFPGRFSGRQFSNSRSEMNVSTLELGDSALYLCASSLDSGQTDTQYFGPGTRLTVL.